The rows below give T cell receptor beta chains drawn from one sample of a study of radiation and T cells in renal cell carcinoma. TCRdb's copy holds only in-frame clones and misses some; the assay was immunoSEQ multiplex PCR. This table has about 77,000 clones, roughly 80% appearing once. The sample here was blood, taken from a patient whose treatment included radiotherapy and nephrectomy. All receptors derive from a woman aged 55-69 years with renal cell carcinoma. Each CDR3 is given with its conserved first and last residue. Size tells how often a clone was seen (once, few, many) or the class of an expanded clone, and some rows leave it out.

J gene	V gene	clone size	CDR3 protein
TRBJ1-3	TRBV5-5	once	CASSLGSGPSSGNTIYF
TRBJ2-5	TRBV9	.	CASSVHLDPYEAQYF
TRBJ1-2	TRBV5-6	.	CASRVDEVDYGYTF
TRBJ2-7	TRBV18	once	CASSPGRNSYEQYF
TRBJ2-2	TRBV7-9	.	CASSLRGNTGELFF
TRBJ1-3	TRBV6-6	.	CASSLGGNTIYF
TRBJ1-6	TRBV19	.	CASSMDRGNSPLHF
TRBJ2-5	TRBV9	.	CASGGGRAQETQYF
TRBJ2-2	TRBV7-9	.	CASSSRQGASTGELFF
TRBJ1-5	TRBV5-1	.	CASSSQVGQPQHF
TRBJ2-3	TRBV2	.	CASSELAGNTDTQYF